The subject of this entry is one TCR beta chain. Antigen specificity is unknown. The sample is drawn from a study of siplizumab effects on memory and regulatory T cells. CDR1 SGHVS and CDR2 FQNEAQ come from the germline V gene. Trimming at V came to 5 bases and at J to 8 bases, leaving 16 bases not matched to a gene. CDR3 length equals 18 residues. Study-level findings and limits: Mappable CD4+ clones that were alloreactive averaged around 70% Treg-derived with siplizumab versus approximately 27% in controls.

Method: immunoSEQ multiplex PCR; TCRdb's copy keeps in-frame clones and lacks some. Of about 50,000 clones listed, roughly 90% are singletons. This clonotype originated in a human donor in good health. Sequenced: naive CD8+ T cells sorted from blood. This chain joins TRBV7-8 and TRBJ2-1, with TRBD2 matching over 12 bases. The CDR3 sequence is CASSALAGGGFSDHEQFF. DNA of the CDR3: TGTGCCAGCAGCGCTCTAGCGGGAGGGGGGTTTTCGGACCATGAGCAGTTCTTC.